The present TCR beta chain was sequenced within a study of blood T cell repertoires in COVID-19. Turning to the study itself: Specimens from acute and convalescent COVID-19 originated in the United States, Italy and Spain. T cells, B-cell-depleted T cells, or PBMCs supplied cDNA or gDNA.

In the source study's methods: Estimates of nucleated cell counts were drawn from the amplification of reference gene primers. Data came from immunoSEQ multiplex PCR; TCRdb stores just in-frame clones and leaves some out. Clone size and the V and J calls come from that table; the DNA yielded D and trimming. The repertoire consists of about 130,000 clones, with around 79% occurring once and the leading ten covering around 5%. Only one count was recorded for this clone. Seattle's cohort entered during active infection and was followed longitudinally. The trim removed 4 bases at V and 2 bases at J, leaving 5 bases unmatched. The CDR3 runs 16 residues. From germline, CDR1 is SGHRS and CDR2 YFSETQ.

The TCR comes from a woman between 65 and 79 years old with COVID-19, enrolled during active disease. The chain recombines TRBV5-1 with TRBJ2-3; 12 nucleotides line up with TRBD2. Sequencing used peripheral blood. The CDR3 region is CASSPGTSGHTDTQYF. CDR3 nucleotides: TGCGCCAGCAGCCCAGGGACTAGCGGGCACACAGATACGCAGTATTTT. Supplemented by reference TRBV5-1 and TRBJ2-3, the full variable domain reads KAGVTQTPRYLIKTRGQQVTLSCSPISGHRSVSWYQQTPGQGLQFLFEYFSETQRNKGNFPGRFSGRQFSNSRSEMNVSTLELGDSALYLCASSPGTSGHTDTQYFGPGTRLTVL.